The present T cell receptor beta chain was sequenced within a study of OX40 agonist ivuxolimab in advanced cancers. Assay: immunoSEQ multiplex PCR; the TCRdb copy retains only in-frame clones and omits some. This sample yields around 75,000 clones, of which roughly 86% are seen a single time; 2.5% belongs to the top ten. The CDR3 has 14 amino acids. Trimming removed 4 bases at V and 5 bases at J, with 14 bases between. Per germline, CDR1 ENHRY and CDR2 SYGVKD. This sequence originates from an adult with an advanced solid tumor such as melanoma, head and neck, liver or kidney cancer. The V and J genes are TRBV10-3 and TRBJ1-1; D not resolved. The specimen comprised CD4+ or CD8+ T cells sorted from blood, sampled in a trial of the OX40 agonist ivuxolimab. The CDR3 region is CAISVRTPMTEAFF. The CDR3 DNA reads TGTGCCATCAGTGTCCGGACCCCCATGACTGAAGCTTTCTTT.